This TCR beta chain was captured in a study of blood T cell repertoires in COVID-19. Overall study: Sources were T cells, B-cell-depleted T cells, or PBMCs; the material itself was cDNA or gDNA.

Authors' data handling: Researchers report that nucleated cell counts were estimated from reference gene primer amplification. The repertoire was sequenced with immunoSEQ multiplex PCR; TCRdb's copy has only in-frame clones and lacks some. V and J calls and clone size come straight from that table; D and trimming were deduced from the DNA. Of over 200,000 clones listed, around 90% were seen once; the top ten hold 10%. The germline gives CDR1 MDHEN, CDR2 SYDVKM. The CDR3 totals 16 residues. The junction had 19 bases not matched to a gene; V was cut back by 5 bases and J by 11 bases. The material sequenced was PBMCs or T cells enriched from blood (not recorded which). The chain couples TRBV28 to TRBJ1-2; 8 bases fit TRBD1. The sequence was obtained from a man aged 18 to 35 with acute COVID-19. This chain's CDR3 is CASSPVGRGPSVGYTF. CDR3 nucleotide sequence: TGTGCCAGCAGTCCGGTCGGCAGGGGGCCCTCGGTCGGGTACACCTTC.